Listed here are 17 T cell receptor beta chains from one sample, sequenced in a study of T-cell memory formation after mild COVID-19. TCRdb re-derived calls from the 5' RACE reads in MiXCR, one entry per CDR3 protein. Among roughly 400,000 distinct CDR3 sequences, about 17% were seen once, and the ten largest hold 20% to 25%. Sequences were obtained from PBMCs or a T cell subset sorted from them (not recorded which). All receptors come from a man younger than 35 who had mild COVID-19 (a few samples of this study predate the infection). Cell type and time point are not known.

This clonotype was recorded a few times. CDR3 nucleotide sequence: TGCAGCGTTGTCCAGGGGGCTCTATTGGCTGAGCAGTTCTTC. Translation: CSVVQGALLAEQFF. The V call is TRBV29-1, the J call TRBJ2-1, with TRBD1 identical over 8 bases. Trimming took 4 bases from V and 9 from J; bases not matched to a gene: 11. This CDR3 has 14 amino acids. The germline gives CDR1 SQVTM, CDR2 ANQGSEA.

The chain carries TRBV11-2 and TRBJ1-5; D not certain. Germline values: CDR1 SGHAT, CDR2 FQNNGV. Trimming removed 6 bases at V and 3 bases at J, with 6 bases between. This CDR3 is built from 12 residues. CDR3 amino acids: CASSGDNQPQHF. CDR3 coding DNA: TGTGCCAGCAGTGGAGACAATCAGCCCCAGCATTTT.

This clonotype was counted a few times. The rearrangement links TRBV20-1 to TRBJ1-1, with TRBD1 matching 7 bases. There are 13 residues in the CDR3. With 5 bases clipped from V and 3 bases from J, the junction kept 6 bases outside the gene matches. CDR1 is DFQATT, CDR2 SNEGSKA, per germline (reference sequence). CDR3 coding DNA: TGCAGTGCTTCAAGGACAGGCGACACTGAAGCTTTCTTT. It yields the protein CSASRTGDTEAFF.

The rearrangement joins TRBV5-6 to TRBJ1-5; D possibly corresponds to TRBD1 (5 bases). This CDR3 has 15 residues. V was shortened by 3 bases and J by 3 bases, with 13 bases between the two germline ends. CDR1 and CDR2 from the germline V gene are SGHDT and YYEEEE. The CDR3 reads CASSSQTVPNQPQHF. The DNA of the CDR3 is TGTGCCAGCAGCTCTCAGACAGTACCCAATCAGCCCCAGCATTTT. Together with reference TRBV5-6 and TRBJ1-5, the CDR3 gives the full variable domain: DAGVTQSPTHLIKTRGQQVTLRCSPKSGHDTVSWYQQALGQGPQFIFQYYEEEERQRGNFPDRFSGHQFPNYSSELNVNALLLGDSALYLCASSSQTVPNQPQHFGDGTRLSIL.

This clonotype was seen a handful of times. The chain joins TRBV7-9 to TRBJ1-1; D possibly corresponds to TRBD1 (6 bases). Germline V gene data show CDR1 as SEHNR and CDR2 as FQNEAQ (reference sequence). The CDR3 totals 17 residues. V was pared by 5 bases and J by 1 base, with 20 bases between. The CDR3 DNA reads TGTGCCAGCAGCCGACCTCGCTCAGGGGCCGCGAACACTGAAGCTTTCTTT. Residues: CASSRPRSGAANTEAFF.

This clonotype has a handful of counts. The chain employs TRBV9 and TRBJ2-3; TRBD2 is a possible D gene (5 bases). Trimming pared 0 bases from V and 5 bases from J, leaving 13 bases between. The germline V gene encodes CDR1 SGDLS and CDR2 YYNGEE. The CDR3 has 15 amino acids. The CDR3 sequence is CASSVALAGGDTQYF. DNA of the CDR3: TGTGCCAGCAGCGTAGCTTTGGCAGGAGGAGATACGCAGTATTTT.

This clonotype was detected ten times or more. V is TRBV4-1 and J is TRBJ2-5, with D perhaps matching TRBD2 (6 bases). In germline, CDR1 is MGHRA, CDR2 YSYEKL. This CDR3 contains 15 residues. Trimming stripped 3 bases from V and 13 bases from J, with 24 bases between. The CDR3 DNA sequence: TGCGCCAGCAGCCAGGATGCGGGACCGAGCTTTATTTTGTACTTC. Its protein is CASSQDAGPSFILYF.

Only a few counts were recorded for this clonotype. This sequence joins TRBV2 and TRBJ2-1; D unclear. The CDR3 covers 14 residues. The V gene lost 7 bases and the J gene lost 6 bases, with 16 bases spanning the gap. From germline, CDR1 is SNHLY and CDR2 FYNNEI. CDR3 residues: CASNLRVVPNEQFF. The CDR3 DNA follows: TGTGCCAGCAACTTACGGGTAGTTCCCAATGAGCAGTTCTTC.

This clonotype was detected a few times. The J gene is TRBJ2-1, the V gene TRBV5-1, with a tentative D call TRBD1 (5 bases). V lost 3 bases and J 3 bases, leaving 10 bases between the germline ends. The CDR3 is 14 residues long. Per the germline V gene, CDR1 is SGHRS and CDR2 is YFSETQ. DNA for the CDR3: TGCGCCAGCAGCTCCGACAGCCTCTACAATGAGCAGTTCTTC. Amino acid sequence: CASSSDSLYNEQFF.

This rearrangement joins TRBV5-5 to TRBJ2-7; D is perhaps TRBD1 or TRBD2 (6 bases each). Trimming took 0 bases from V and 3 from J, leaving 13 bases between them. This CDR3 is 15 amino acids long. Germline values: CDR1 SGHKS, CDR2 YYEKEE (reference sequence). The CDR3: CASSLDREVGYEQYF. The CDR3 region has the DNA TGTGCCAGCAGCTTGGACAGGGAGGTTGGCTACGAGCAGTACTTC.

The genes are TRBV7-2 and TRBJ1-5; D remains unclear. Germline CDR1 SGHTA, CDR2 FQGNSA. This CDR3 has 14 amino acids. With 3 bases removed from V and 3 bases from J, the gap between germline ends came to 9 bases. CDR3 region: CASSFRQTNQPQHF. The CDR3 bases are TGTGCCAGCAGCTTTCGGCAGACCAATCAGCCCCAGCATTTT.

There are a few counts of this clonotype. The rearrangement uses TRBV7-9 and TRBJ2-7; 11 bases are shared with TRBD1. The CDR3 extends over 15 amino acids. CDR1 and CDR2 (germline): SEHNR, FQNEAQ (reference sequence). V was pared by 5 bases and J by 4 bases, with 7 bases of the junction left unmatched. As DNA, the CDR3 is TGTGCCAGCAGCGTAGGGACAGGGGGTTTGTACGAGCAGTACGTC. Translation: CASSVGTGGLYEQYV.

This clonotype was detected a few times. The chain couples TRBV24-1 to TRBJ1-1; D possibly corresponds to TRBD1 (6 bases). The CDR3 is made up of 13 amino acids. Germline V gene data show CDR1 as KGHDR and CDR2 as SFDVKD. V was pared by 4 bases and J by 8 bases, with 13 bases between. The CDR3 region is CATSETRGGEAFF. The CDR3 DNA follows: TGTGCCACCAGTGAGACCCGTGGGGGCGAAGCTTTCTTT.

The chain links TRBV15 to TRBJ2-3; D is perhaps TRBD1 or TRBD2 (5 bases each). The V gene's germline CDR1 is LNHNV and CDR2 YYDKDF (reference sequence). The CDR3 covers 14 residues. Trimming removed 9 bases from V and 4 bases from J, with 17 bases in between. The CDR3 bases are TGTGCCACTGGGCCGGGACCCCGGGCAGATACGCAGTATTTT. This encodes CATGPGPRADTQYF. The full variable domain, its missing parts supplied by reference TRBV15 and TRBJ2-3, is DAMVIQNPRYQVTQFGKPVTLSCSQTLNHNVMYWYQQKSSQAPKLLFHYYDKDFNNEADTPDNFQSRRPNTSFCFLDIRSPGLGDTAMYLCATGPGPRADTQYFGPGTRLTVL.

This clonotype was observed a few times. The chain is built from TRBV15 and TRBJ2-3, with a possible D match to TRBD1 (6 bases). The CDR3 sequence is 15 residues long. V lost 3 bases, J lost 0 bases, and 10 bases lay in between. CDR1 and CDR2 from the germline V gene are LNHNV and YYDKDF (reference sequence). The CDR3 coding sequence is TGTGCCACCAGCAGCGGGACAATTAGCACAGATACGCAGTATTTT. Translated: CATSSGTISTDTQYF.

The DNA for the CDR3 is TGTGCCAGCAGTTACTTAGGGCCCTCCTACAATGAGCAGTTCTTC. It is translated as CASSYLGPSYNEQFF. The chain joins TRBV6-2 or TRBV6-3 to TRBJ2-1; D remains unclear. V lost 1 base and J lost 0, with 7 bases in between. CDR1 and CDR2 from the germline V gene are MNHEY and SVGEGT. The CDR3 is 15 residues long.

This clonotype was picked up a small number of times. The chain joins TRBV10-3 to TRBJ1-3, with D possibly TRBD1 on 5 matching bases. Trimming took 4 bases from V and 0 from J, leaving 7 bases between them. The CDR3 covers 14 residues. The germline CDR1 and CDR2 sequences are ENHRY and SYGVKD. CDR3 amino acids: CAISGQGSGNTIYF. The CDR3, as DNA: TGTGCCATCAGTGGCCAGGGCTCTGGAAACACCATATATTTT.